The table lists the clone carrying this T cell receptor beta chain with many counts. The antigen remains undetermined. TCRdb reanalysed the 5' RACE reads using MiXCR and keeps one entry per CDR3 protein. The sample consists of a few hundred thousand distinct CDR3 sequences, 16% of them appearing once. This sample was included in a study of T-cell memory formation after mild COVID-19. Study-level results: Memory from before infection featured some responding clones, which suggests cross-reactive memory joined.

The CDR3 runs to 13 residues. The V end was cut by 3 bases, the J end by 5 bases, with 8 bases between. Germline assignment: CDR1 SGHTA and CDR2 FQGNSA. Sequencing was done on a sample of PBMCs or a T cell subset sorted from them (not recorded which). The chain has TRBV7-2 and TRBJ1-5; perhaps TRBD1 as D (6 bases). The clonotype originates from a man younger than 35 who had mild COVID-19 (a few samples of this study predate the infection). Cell type and time point are not known. The CDR3 loop reads CASSFQGHQPQHF. For the CDR3, the DNA is TGTGCCAGCAGCTTCCAGGGGCATCAGCCCCAGCATTTT. Full variable domain (rest looked up from reference TRBV7-2 and TRBJ1-5): GAGVSQSPSNKVTEKGKDVELRCDPISGHTALYWYRQSLGQGLEFLIYFQGNSAPDKSGLPSDRFSAERTGGSVSTLTIQRTQQEDSAVYLCASSFQGHQPQHFGDGTRLSIL.